This paragraph reports one T cell receptor (beta chain). The sample belongs to a study of blood T cell repertoires in COVID-19. Whole-study context: COVID-19 samples, acute and convalescent, were from the United States, Italy and Spain. T cells, B-cell-depleted T cells, or PBMCs provided the cDNA or gDNA that served as material.

Per the authors' pipeline: Estimated nucleated cell counts came from reference gene primer amplification. The assay was immunoSEQ multiplex PCR, and TCRdb's table has in-frame clones only and misses some. V and J calls and clone size are as listed in that table; D and trimming were resolved from the DNA. The table has hundreds of thousands of clones, around 90% seen once; the top ten hold 1.2%. There are 15 residues in the CDR3. CDR1 is SGHKS, CDR2 YYEKEE, per germline (reference sequence). V lost 4 bases, J lost 3 bases, and 7 bases stayed unmatched. Sequenced material: peripheral blood. The receptor's source is a man aged 35-49 years with acute or convalescent COVID-19. The rearrangement uses TRBV5-5 and TRBJ1-5, with 7 bases matching TRBD1. The CDR3 reads CASSLGQLLNQPQHF. CDR3 DNA sequence: TGTGCCAGCAGCCTGGGACAGTTGCTCAATCAGCCCCAGCATTTT. Complete variable domain (other parts from reference TRBV5-5 and TRBJ1-5): DAGVTQSPTHLIKTRGQQVTLRCSPISGHKSVSWYQQVLGQGPQFIFQYYEKEERGRGNFPDRFSARQFPNYSSELNVNALLLGDSALYLCASSLGQLLNQPQHFGDGTRLSIL.